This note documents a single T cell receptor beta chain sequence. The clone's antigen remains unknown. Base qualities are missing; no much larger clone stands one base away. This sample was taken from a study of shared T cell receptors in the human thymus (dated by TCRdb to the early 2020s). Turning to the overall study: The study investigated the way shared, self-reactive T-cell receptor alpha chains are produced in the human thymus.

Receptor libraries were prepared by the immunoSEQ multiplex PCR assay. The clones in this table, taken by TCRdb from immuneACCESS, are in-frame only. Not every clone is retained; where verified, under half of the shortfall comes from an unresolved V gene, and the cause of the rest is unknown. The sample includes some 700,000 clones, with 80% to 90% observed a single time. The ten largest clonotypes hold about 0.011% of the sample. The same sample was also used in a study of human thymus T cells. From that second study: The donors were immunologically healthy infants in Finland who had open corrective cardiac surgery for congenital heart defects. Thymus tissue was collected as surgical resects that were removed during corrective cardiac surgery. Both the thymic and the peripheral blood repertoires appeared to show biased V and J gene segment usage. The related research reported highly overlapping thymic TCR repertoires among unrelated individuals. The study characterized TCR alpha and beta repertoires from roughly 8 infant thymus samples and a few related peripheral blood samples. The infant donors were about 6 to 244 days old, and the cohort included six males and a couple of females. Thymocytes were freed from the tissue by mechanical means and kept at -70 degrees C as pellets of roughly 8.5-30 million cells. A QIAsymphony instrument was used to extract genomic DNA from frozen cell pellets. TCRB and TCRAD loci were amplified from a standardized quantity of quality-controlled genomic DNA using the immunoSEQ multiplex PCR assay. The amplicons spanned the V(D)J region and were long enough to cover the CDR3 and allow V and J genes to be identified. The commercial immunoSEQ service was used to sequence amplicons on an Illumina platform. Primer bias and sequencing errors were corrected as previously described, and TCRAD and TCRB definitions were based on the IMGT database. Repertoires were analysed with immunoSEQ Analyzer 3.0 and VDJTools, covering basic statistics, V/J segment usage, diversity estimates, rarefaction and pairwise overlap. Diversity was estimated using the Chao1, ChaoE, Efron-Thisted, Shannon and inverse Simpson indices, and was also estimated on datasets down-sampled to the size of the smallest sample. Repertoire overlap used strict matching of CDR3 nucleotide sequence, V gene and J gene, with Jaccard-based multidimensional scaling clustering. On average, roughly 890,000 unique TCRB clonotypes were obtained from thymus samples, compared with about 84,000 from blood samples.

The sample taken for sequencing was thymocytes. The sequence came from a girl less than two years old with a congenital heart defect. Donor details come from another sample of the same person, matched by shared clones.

The DNA is as follows: TGTGCCAGCAGCTTAACGGACAGGGCAACTGGAAACACCATATATTTT. It translates as CASSLTDRATGNTIYF. The V and J genes are TRBV11-2 and TRBJ1-3, and 8 junction bases match TRBD1. The germline V end is reduced by 2 bases and the J end by 2 bases; junction bases left unmatched: 5. CDR1 and CDR2, looked up from the germline V gene, are SGHAT and FQNNGV. From cysteine to phenylalanine, the CDR3 is 16 amino acids long. Here the CDR3 DNA is all that survives: 48 bases in frame from base 1.